This entry describes one T cell receptor (beta chain). Its antigen is undetermined. TCRdb keeps only in-frame clones here, not all; method: immunoSEQ multiplex PCR. This table has about 130,000 clones, roughly 82% appearing once. CDR3 size: 14 residues. CDR1 is SGHNT, CDR2 YENEEA, per germline. V gave up 3 bases and J gave up 4 bases; unmatched junction bases: 2. Noted time point: peripheral blood 6 weeks after treatment start. This specimen belongs to a study of PD-L1 blockade in urothelial cancer. Study summary: Atezolizumab, begun by patients in about 2014, was given at 1,200 mg intravenously every 3 weeks. Analyzed time points were 3 weeks (second dose) and 6 weeks after therapy began. Study results and caveats: Durable-benefit cases showed more tumor-associated blood clone expansion at 3 weeks.

The rearrangement links TRBV11-3 to TRBJ2-3; 9 positions match TRBD2. The TCR originated in a man aged 50-60 years with urothelial cancer. The source material was PBMCs, sampled around atezolizumab (anti-PD-L1) treatment. In DNA form, the CDR3 reads TGTGCCAGCAGCTTCGGACTAGCGTCAGATACGCAGTATTTT. Its protein product is CASSFGLASDTQYF.